This T cell receptor (beta chain) was captured by sequencing in a study of blood T cell repertoires in COVID-19. Study-wide context: Acute and convalescent COVID-19 specimens originated in the United States, Italy and Spain.

This clone was counted between two and nine times. Sequencing used immunoSEQ multiplex PCR; TCRdb keeps in-frame clones, though not all of them. The repertoire holds over 250,000 clones, with roughly nine tenths as singletons. Residents of about two dozen US areas, aged about 18 to 95 years, made up the participants. Assignments of participants to cohorts depended upon their own reported clinical history. This CDR3 comprises 14 residues. CDR1 ENHRY and CDR2 SYGVKD come from the germline V gene. Trimming pared 3 bases from V and 3 bases from J, leaving 8 bases between. This receptor was taken from a woman aged 45-65 years who had recovered from COVID-19. The material sequenced was PBMCs or T cells enriched from blood (not recorded which). The rearrangement joins TRBV10-3 to TRBJ2-2, with a possible D match to TRBD1 (6 bases). The CDR3 region has the DNA TGTGCCATCAGTGATGGGGGCGACACCGGGGAGCTGTTTTTT. It encodes CAISDGGDTGELFF.